This T cell receptor (beta chain) stems from a study of cytomegalovirus exposure and HLA in healthy donors. Overall study findings and caveats: CMV serostatus stood as the only immune exposure information on hand.

Primers for the PCR totalled 60 Vbeta and 13 Jbeta. Sequenced by immunoSEQ multiplex PCR; TCRdb stores in-frame clones only, minus some. Among under 150,000 clones listed, approximately 77% were seen once. CDR1 and CDR2 from the germline V gene are SGHRS and YFSETQ. Unmatched junction bases numbered 5, after V lost 3 bases and J lost 7 bases. The CDR3 contains 13 residues. As to this clone: Its cognate antigen is unknown.

The chain is built from TRBV5-1 and TRBJ1-2; 8 positions match TRBD1. The receptor was derived from a woman in her 40s in good health and CMV-seronegative. The sample consisted of PBMCs. CDR3 protein: CASSSQGASGYTF. CDR3 coding DNA: TGCGCCAGCAGCTCGCAGGGGGCATCTGGCTACACCTTC.